These 26 T cell receptor beta chains originate from one sample sequenced in a study of shared clonotypes between healthy human individuals. Naive CD8 cells were CD45RO-negative, positively selected for CCR7, excluding terminally differentiated effector memory CD45RA+ cells. Repertoires were generated with immunoSEQ multiplex PCR, while TCRdb's copy carries only in-frame clones and drops some. The table lists about 820,000 clones, more than 85% of them singletons, with less than 25% in the top ten. The sequencing sample was made of naive CD8+ T cells sorted from blood. All receptors come from a man aged 25 to 40 in good health.

The chain joins TRBV14 to TRBJ2-3; possibly TRBD1 for D (6 bases). The germline V and J ends were trimmed by 1 base and 5 bases, with 13 bases remaining between them. This CDR3 contains 15 residues. Germline CDR1 and CDR2: SGHDN and FVKESK. CDR3 in amino acids: CASSQAVGGEDTQYF. CDR3 bases: TGTGCCAGCAGCCAAGCGGTTGGGGGCGAAGATACGCAGTATTTT.

This chain joins TRBV9 and TRBJ2-3, with D possibly TRBD1 on 5 matching bases. Trimming took 0 bases from V and 3 from J, leaving 17 bases between them. Per the germline V gene, CDR1 is SGDLS and CDR2 is YYNGEE. CDR3 length: 17 amino acids. This CDR3 is CASSVEGGRVITDTQYF. CDR3 DNA: TGTGCCAGCAGCGTAGAGGGCGGCAGGGTGATAACAGATACGCAGTATTTT.

The chain employs TRBV11-2 and TRBJ2-5; TRBD2 is a possible D gene (5 bases). Trimming removed 5 bases from V and 3 bases from J, with 13 bases in between. The CDR3 is 14 residues long. Germline V CDR1 and CDR2: SGHAT, FQNNGV. The CDR3: CASSNRETEETQYF. The DNA for the CDR3 is TGTGCCAGCAGCAACCGGGAAACGGAAGAGACCCAGTACTTC. Combining the CDR3 with reference TRBV11-2 and TRBJ2-5 gives the whole variable domain EAGVAQSPRYKIIEKRQSVAFWCNPISGHATLYWYQQILGQGPKLLIQFQNNGVVDDSQLPKDRFSAERLKGVDSTLKIQPAKLEDSAVYLCASSNRETEETQYFGPGTRLLVL.

The chain combines TRBV15 with TRBJ2-7; D might be TRBD1 (5 bases). From germline, CDR1 is LNHNV and CDR2 YYDKDF (reference sequence). V gave up 5 bases and J gave up 5 bases, with 16 bases separating them. This CDR3 comprises 14 residues. The CDR3 DNA reads TGTGCCACCAGCGATAGGGGCCCTCCTAACGAGCAGTACTTC. This translates into CATSDRGPPNEQYF.

The genes are TRBV7-6 and TRBJ2-3; the match to TRBD2 covers 12 bases. Germline V lookup: CDR1 SGHVS, CDR2 FNYEAQ. There are 18 residues in the CDR3. J gave up 4 bases and V 2 bases, and 10 bases lay outside the gene matches. The CDR3 here is CASSLQQTSGSVADTQYF. In nucleotides, the CDR3 is TGTGCCAGCAGCTTACAACAGACTAGCGGGAGTGTTGCAGATACGCAGTATTTT.

The V gene is TRBV10-2, the J gene TRBJ2-5, with TRBD2 matching over 7 bases. Germline CDR1 WSHSY, CDR2 SAAADI. The CDR3 extends over 13 amino acids. The J segment lost 3 bases and the V segment lost 8 bases, leaving 6 bases of the junction unmatched. For the CDR3, the DNA is TGCGCCAGCGAACTAGCGTTAAAAGAGACCCAGTACTTC. This encodes CASELALKETQYF.

The chain has TRBV19 and TRBJ2-5; TRBD2 matches at 7 bases. Looked up from germline, CDR1 is LNHDA and CDR2 is SQIVND (reference sequence). CDR3 length: 17 residues. V lost 2 bases, J lost 1 base, and 10 bases stayed unmatched. The CDR3 is CASSIMGEGLGQETQYF. DNA for the CDR3: TGTGCCAGTAGTATAATGGGGGAGGGCTTGGGCCAAGAGACCCAGTACTTC.

V is TRBV27 and J is TRBJ2-1; 7 bases map to TRBD2. The germline gives CDR1 MNHEY, CDR2 SMNVEV (reference sequence). This CDR3 is 14 amino acids long. Trimming at V came to 2 bases and at J to 8 bases, leaving 6 bases not matched to a gene. CDR3 sequence: CASSLQGLVYEQFF. The CDR3 DNA follows: TGTGCCAGCAGTTTACAAGGACTAGTCTATGAGCAGTTCTTC.

As to this clone: Within the sample, other DNA sequences also encode this same CDR3. This chain's CDR3 is CASSLGYSYEQYF. The CDR3 nucleotides read TGTGCCAGCAGCCTAGGATACTCCTACGAGCAGTACTTC. This chain uses TRBV5-5 with TRBJ2-7, with D unclear. Germline V gene lookup returns CDR1 SGHKS and CDR2 YYEKEE (reference sequence). The V end was cut by 4 bases, the J end by 0 bases, with 8 bases between. The CDR3 is 13 residues long.

The CDR3 sequence is CASTGLAGPPSPGELFF. CDR3 sequence (DNA): TGCGCCAGCACCGGACTAGCGGGCCCACCGAGTCCCGGGGAGCTGTTTTTT. The chain carries TRBV10-2 and TRBJ2-2; TRBD2 matches at 11 bases. The V segment lost 7 bases and the J segment 6 bases; nucleotides outside the gene matches: 13. The CDR3 contains 17 residues. Germline V CDR1 and CDR2: WSHSY, SAAADI.

The chain combines TRBV4-2 with TRBJ2-7, with D possibly matching TRBD2 (5 bases). Trimming stripped 4 bases from V and 1 base from J, with 14 bases between. CDR3 length equals 15 residues. Germline CDR1 and CDR2: LGHNA and YNFKEQ. The CDR3 DNA reads as TGTGCCAGCAGCCCCGTGCGGGTTGTGTCCTACGAGCAGTACTTC. This codes for CASSPVRVVSYEQYF.

The V and J genes are TRBV7-9 and TRBJ2-7; D gene ambiguous. Germline V CDR1 and CDR2: SEHNR, FQNEAQ (reference sequence). There are 14 residues in the CDR3. Trimming stripped 5 bases from V and 2 bases from J, with 13 bases between. The CDR3, as DNA: TGTGCCAGCAGCCGAACAACAGTCCCCTACGAGCAGTACTTC. The encoded protein is CASSRTTVPYEQYF.

The rearrangement joins TRBV9 to TRBJ2-1; 8 bases are shared with TRBD2. This CDR3 is 15 amino acids long. Germline V lookup: CDR1 SGDLS, CDR2 YYNGEE. The trim removed 2 bases at V and 5 bases at J, leaving 6 bases unmatched. CDR3 sequence reads: CASSVGGRNNNEQFF. The CDR3 bases are TGTGCCAGCAGCGTCGGCGGGAGGAACAACAATGAGCAGTTCTTC.

The rearrangement joins TRBV11-2 to TRBJ1-1, with D possibly TRBD1 on 6 matching bases. The CDR3 extends over 14 amino acids. The germline V gene encodes CDR1 SGHAT and CDR2 FQNNGV. The V end was cut by 9 bases, the J end by 1 base, with 15 bases between. DNA for the CDR3: TGTGCCAGTTTCCCGGGACACACGAACACTGAAGCTTTCTTT. This encodes CASFPGHTNTEAFF.

V and J are TRBV19 and TRBJ2-6; the D is unclear. CDR1 is LNHDA and CDR2 is SQIVND in the germline V gene (reference sequence). The CDR3 loop spans 13 amino acids. The V gene lost 7 bases and the J gene lost 3 bases, with 7 bases spanning the gap. Here the CDR3 reads CASNTYGANVLTF. The CDR3 nucleotides are TGTGCCAGTAACACCTATGGGGCCAACGTCCTGACTTTC. Variable domain in full (rest from reference TRBV19 and TRBJ2-6): DGGITQSPKYLFRKEGQNVTLSCEQNLNHDAMYWYRQDPGQGLRLIYYSQIVNDFQKGDIAEGYSVSREKKESFPLTVTSAQKNPTAFYLCASNTYGANVLTFGAGSRLTVL.

This clone occurred once. The V call is TRBV27, the J call TRBJ2-3, with D maybe TRBD2 (5 bases). Trimming took 10 bases from V and 5 from J, leaving 16 bases between them. CDR3 length: 13 residues. Germline values: CDR1 MNHEY, CDR2 SMNVEV (reference sequence). CDR3 region: CATALNSGDTQYF. The CDR3 region has the DNA TGTGCCACCGCCCTAAACAGCGGAGATACGCAGTATTTT.

CDR3 sequence (DNA): TGTGCCAGCAGCCTGAGCGAAGGCAATCAGCCCCAGCATTTT. Encoded protein: CASSLSEGNQPQHF. This sequence joins TRBV9 and TRBJ1-5; D is undetermined. Germline V gene data show CDR1 as SGDLS and CDR2 as YYNGEE. There are 14 residues in the CDR3. Trimming pared 4 bases from V and 2 bases from J, leaving 10 bases between.

V usage is TRBV15 and J usage is TRBJ2-5, with D unclear. The ends were cut back, 0 bases at V and 4 bases at J, with 18 bases in the middle. There are 17 residues in the CDR3. Germline V lookup: CDR1 LNHNV, CDR2 YYDKDF (reference sequence). CDR3 bases: TGTGCCACCAGCAGAGATTTCGGCGTACCGGCCAGAGAGACCCAGTACTTC. Its protein product is CATSRDFGVPARETQYF.

With respect to this clone: Other DNA sequences within the sample encode an identical CDR3. The rearrangement links TRBV6-5 to TRBJ2-3; no clear D. The CDR3 is made up of 13 amino acids. The V end lost 2 bases, the J end lost 2 bases, and 5 bases lay between the germline ends. Germline CDR1 and CDR2: MNHEY and SVGAGI. Here the CDR3 reads CASSYSFTDTQYF. CDR3 in DNA: TGTGCCAGCAGTTACAGTTTCACAGATACGCAGTATTTT.

This chain joins TRBV6-5 and TRBJ2-7; no clear D. The CDR3 is 12 amino acids. V dropped 5 bases and J dropped 3 bases, with 8 bases sitting between them. Germline assignment: CDR1 MNHEY and CDR2 SVGAGI. In DNA form, the CDR3 reads TGTGCCAGCAGTCCGACCCTCTACGAGCAGTACTTC. Residues: CASSPTLYEQYF.

V and J are TRBV11-2 and TRBJ2-2; 9 nucleotides match TRBD2. The V gene's germline CDR1 is SGHAT and CDR2 FQNNGV. The CDR3 is made up of 16 amino acids. V shed 8 bases and J 5 bases; nucleotides not matched to a gene: 12. Here the CDR3 reads CASGGGELQKTGELFF. For the CDR3, the DNA is TGTGCCAGCGGCGGGGGGGAGCTTCAAAAAACCGGGGAGCTGTTTTTT.

The rearrangement joins TRBV29-1 to TRBJ1-3, with a possible D match to TRBD1 (5 bases). The CDR3 sequence is 15 residues long. Trimming pared 4 bases from V and 0 bases from J, leaving 13 bases between. CDR1 SQVTM and CDR2 ANQGSEA come from the germline V gene. The CDR3 region has the DNA TGCAGCGTTGGAGGGGCGGAAGACTCTGGAAACACCATATATTTT. Protein product: CSVGGAEDSGNTIYF.

The rearrangement joins TRBV19 to TRBJ2-7; no reliable D call. This CDR3 region has 15 residues. Between the trimmed V and J ends, which lost 3 bases and 3 bases, there was a span of 15 bases. Germline-derived CDR1 and CDR2 are LNHDA and SQIVND (reference sequence). CDR3 protein: CASSIGPAPSYEQYF. The CDR3 bases are TGTGCCAGTAGTATCGGTCCAGCGCCCAGCTACGAGCAGTACTTC. Looking up the rest from reference TRBV19 and TRBJ2-7 gives the full variable domain: DGGITQSPKYLFRKEGQNVTLSCEQNLNHDAMYWYRQDPGQGLRLIYYSQIVNDFQKGDIAEGYSVSREKKESFPLTVTSAQKNPTAFYLCASSIGPAPSYEQYFGPGTRLTVT.

The gene calls are TRBV14 and TRBJ2-5; 7 bases fit TRBD2. The germline V gene encodes CDR1 SGHDN and CDR2 FVKESK. The CDR3 has 16 residues. V gave up 4 bases and J gave up 3 bases; unmatched junction bases: 11. The CDR3 DNA reads as TGTGCCAGCAGCCCCCCCCGGGCAGGGAGGGAAGAGACCCAGTACTTC. Translated, it gives CASSPPRAGREETQYF.

The chain is built from TRBV29-1 and TRBJ2-7, with TRBD2 identical over 16 bases. Germline lookup yields CDR1 SQVTM and CDR2 ANQGSEA. V was clipped by 4 bases and J by 0 bases; unmatched bases: 3. This CDR3 region has 16 residues. CDR3 loop: CSVAGTSGRASYEQYF. The CDR3 region has the DNA TGCAGCGTTGCCGGGACTAGCGGGAGGGCCTCCTACGAGCAGTACTTC.

V usage is TRBV27 and J usage is TRBJ1-5; weak D call: TRBD1 (6 bases). With 3 bases removed from V and 0 bases from J, the gap between germline ends came to 9 bases. The CDR3 spans 15 residues. Germline CDR1 is MNHEY and CDR2 is SMNVEV (reference sequence). CDR3 nucleotide sequence: TGTGCCAGCAGTTTGGACAGCAGTAGCAATCAGCCCCAGCATTTT. Protein: CASSLDSSSNQPQHF.